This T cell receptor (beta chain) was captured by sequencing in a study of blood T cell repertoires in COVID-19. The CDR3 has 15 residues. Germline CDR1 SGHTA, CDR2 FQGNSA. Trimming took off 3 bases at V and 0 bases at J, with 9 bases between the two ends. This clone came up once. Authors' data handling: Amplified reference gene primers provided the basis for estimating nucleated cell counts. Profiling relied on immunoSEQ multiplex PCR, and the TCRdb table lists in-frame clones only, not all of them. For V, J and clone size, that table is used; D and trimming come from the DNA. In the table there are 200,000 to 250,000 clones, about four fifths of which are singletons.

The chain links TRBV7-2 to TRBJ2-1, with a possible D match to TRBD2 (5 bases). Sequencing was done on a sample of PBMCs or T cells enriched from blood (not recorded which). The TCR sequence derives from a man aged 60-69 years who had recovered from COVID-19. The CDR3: CASSLERSSYNEQFF. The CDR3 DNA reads TGTGCCAGCAGCTTGGAGCGGAGCTCCTACAATGAGCAGTTCTTC.